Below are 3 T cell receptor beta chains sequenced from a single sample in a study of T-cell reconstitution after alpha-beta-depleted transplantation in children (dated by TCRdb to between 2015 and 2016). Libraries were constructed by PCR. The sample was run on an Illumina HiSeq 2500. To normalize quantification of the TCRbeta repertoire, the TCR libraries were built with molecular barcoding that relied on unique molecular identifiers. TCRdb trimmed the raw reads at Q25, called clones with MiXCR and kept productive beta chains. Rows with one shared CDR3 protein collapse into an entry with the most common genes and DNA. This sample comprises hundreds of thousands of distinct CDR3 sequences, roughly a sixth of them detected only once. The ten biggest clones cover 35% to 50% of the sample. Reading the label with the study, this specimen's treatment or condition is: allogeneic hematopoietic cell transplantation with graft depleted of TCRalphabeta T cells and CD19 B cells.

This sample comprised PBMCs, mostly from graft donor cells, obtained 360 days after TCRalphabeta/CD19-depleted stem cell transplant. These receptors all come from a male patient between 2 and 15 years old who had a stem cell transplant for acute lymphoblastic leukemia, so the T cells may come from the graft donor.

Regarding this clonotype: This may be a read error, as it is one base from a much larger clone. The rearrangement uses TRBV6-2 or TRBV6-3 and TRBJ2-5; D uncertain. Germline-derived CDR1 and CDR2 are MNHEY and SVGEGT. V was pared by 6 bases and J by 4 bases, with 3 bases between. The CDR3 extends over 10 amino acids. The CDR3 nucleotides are TGTGCCAGCAGAGCAGAGACCCAGTACTTC. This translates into CASRAETQYF.

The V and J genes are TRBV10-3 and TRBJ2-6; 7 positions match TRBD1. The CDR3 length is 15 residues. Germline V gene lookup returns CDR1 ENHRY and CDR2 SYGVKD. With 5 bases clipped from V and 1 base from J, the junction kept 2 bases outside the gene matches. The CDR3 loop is CAISKQGSGANVLTF. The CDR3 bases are TGTGCCATCAGTAAACAGGGGTCTGGGGCCAACGTCCTGACTTTC.

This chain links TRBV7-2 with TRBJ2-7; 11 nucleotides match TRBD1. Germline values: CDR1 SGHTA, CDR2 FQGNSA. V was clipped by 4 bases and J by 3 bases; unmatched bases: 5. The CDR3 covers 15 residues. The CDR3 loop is CASSSGTGGYYEQYF. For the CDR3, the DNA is TGTGCCAGCAGCTCTGGGACAGGGGGTTACTACGAGCAGTACTTC.